These T cell receptor beta chains were read from a single sample in a study of T cell repertoires in cytomegalovirus infection. TCRdb passed the reads through MiXCR, listing each CDR3 protein once. The sample consists of roughly 140,000 distinct CDR3 sequences, roughly a quarter of them appearing once. The source material was PBMCs. The receptor source for this set is a human donor in good health (CMV status not recorded). Some clones in this sample may be carry-over from other donors' samples. Both conserved end residues are part of each CDR3. A D gene is named only where the DNA matches it firmly. The size of a clone is reported for some rows only, either as once, few or many, or as a class for expanded clones.

>TRBD2|TRBV5-1|TRBJ2-3|-
TGCGCCAGCAGCCGTAAGACTAGCGGGGGGGCTGATACGCAGTATTTT
CASSRKTSGGADTQYF
>-|TRBV7-2|TRBJ1-5|many
TGTGCCAGCAGCTCAGGGTATTTAGGACAGCCCCAGCATTTT
CASSSGYLGQPQHF
>-|TRBV7-9|TRBJ2-2|many
TGTGCCAGCAGCTTGGGTGTTAACACCGGGGAGCTGTTTTTT
CASSLGVNTGELFF
>-|TRBV7-2|TRBJ2-4|-
TGTGCCAGCAGCCATCAGGGGGGGGGGCAGCTCTCCAAAAGCATTCAGTACTTC
CASSHQGGGQLSKSIQYF
>TRBD1|TRBV6-2/TRBV6-3|TRBJ2-7|-
TGTGCCAGCAGTTACTCAACTTTCGGGACAGAGGGCTACGAGCAGTACTTC
CASSYSTFGTEGYEQYF
>-|TRBV12-3/TRBV12-4|TRBJ2-5|-
TGTGCCAGCAGTTTTTATAGGAAGACCCAGTACTTC
CASSFYRKTQYF
>-|TRBV30|TRBJ1-5|-
TGTGCCTGGAGTGGGGGACTTTCCAATCAGCCCCAGCATTTT
CAWSGGLSNQPQHF
>-|TRBV7-3|TRBJ2-7|few
TGTGCCAGCAGCTTAATGGGGGCTAGCGGAGACCACTACGAGCAGTACTTC
CASSLMGASGDHYEQYF
>-|TRBV25-1|TRBJ2-7|-
TGTGCCAGCAGTGTCCCTCGGTTTCGAATATACGAGCAGTACTTC
CASSVPRFRIYEQYF
>-|TRBV6-5|TRBJ2-2|few
TGTGCCAGCAGTTACACTCCAGGGATCACCGGGGAGCTGTTTTTT
CASSYTPGITGELFF
>-|TRBV15|TRBJ2-5|few
TGTGCCACCAGCAGAGATGTCCAAGAGACCCAGTACTTC
CATSRDVQETQYF
>-|TRBV10-3|TRBJ2-2|-
TGTGCCATCAGTGTAGGGGCACTCACCGAGGTGCTGTTTTTT
CAISVGALTEVLFF
>-|TRBV27|TRBJ2-7|-
TGTGCCAGCAGTTGGGCAGGAGGTGTGTACGAGCAGTACTTC
CASSWAGGVYEQYF
>-|TRBV24-1|TRBJ2-5|-
TGTGCCACCAGTGTAGGGGACGAGACCCAGTACTTC
CATSVGDETQYF
>-|TRBV28|TRBJ2-3|-
TGTGACAGCAGTCGTGGGGAGCAGGCAAATACGCAGTATTTT
CDSSRGEQANTQYF
>TRBD1|TRBV7-3|TRBJ1-1|-
TGTGCCAGCAGCCGGAGCGGGACAGGTAGTGAAGCTTTCTTT
CASSRSGTGSEAFF
>-|TRBV7-9|TRBJ2-2|-
TGTGCCAGCAGCTACGAACAGGGCTTTTCTACCGGGGAGCTGTTTTTT
CASSYEQGFSTGELFF
>-|TRBV12-3/TRBV12-4|TRBJ1-6|-
TGTGCCAGCACCACAGGGAACTCACCCCTCCACTTT
CASTTGNSPLHF
>TRBD1|TRBV19|TRBJ2-5|-
TGTGCCAGTAGTATAGGGACAGGCGGTGGAGAGACCCAGTACTTC
CASSIGTGGGETQYF
>-|TRBV12-3/TRBV12-4|TRBJ1-5|few
TGTGCCAGCAGGTCCCGGGACAATAGCAATCAGCCCCAGCATTTT
CASRSRDNSNQPQHF
>-|TRBV28|TRBJ2-5|few
TGTGCCAGCAGTACGACGACCGGGGCTCAAGAGACCCAGTACTTC
CASSTTTGAQETQYF
>-|TRBV7-2|TRBJ2-7|many
TGTGCCAGCAGCCAGCTTAAGGGGAACGAGCAGTACTTC
CASSQLKGNEQYF
>-|TRBV7-3|TRBJ2-3|-
TGTGCCAGCAGCTTAATCGACACAGATACGCAGTATTTT
CASSLIDTDTQYF
>TRBD2|TRBV5-1|TRBJ2-1|few
TGCGCCAGCAGCTCCAACCTAGCGGGAACCTACAATGAGCAGTTCTTC
CASSSNLAGTYNEQFF
>TRBD1|TRBV7-2|TRBJ1-2|many
TGTGCCAGCAGCTACTTTGACAGGGGCTATGGCTACACCTTC
CASSYFDRGYGYTF
>TRBD2|TRBV24-1|TRBJ2-3|many
TGTGCCACCAGTGATTGGAGCGGGAGAGACGGTGATACGCAGTATTTT
CATSDWSGRDGDTQYF
>-|TRBV7-9|TRBJ2-5|many
TGTGCCAGCAGCCCCGAGCCAGCCGTGGAGACCCAGTACTTC
CASSPEPAVETQYF
>-|TRBV30|TRBJ1-5|-
TGTGCCTGGAGTGAAATTCCGAGTGATGGGTTTCAGCCCCAGCATTTT
CAWSEIPSDGFQPQHF
>-|TRBV7-2|TRBJ2-3|many
TGTGCCAGCAGCGCAGGGGCTGGCACAGATACGCAGTATTTT
CASSAGAGTDTQYF
>-|TRBV28|TRBJ1-1|many
TGTGCCAGCAGTCCCGACAGTGAAGCTTTCTTT
CASSPDSEAFF
>-|TRBV20-1|TRBJ1-1|-
TGCAGTGCTATACGGAGGATGAACACTGAAGCTTTCTTT
CSAIRRMNTEAFF
>TRBD1|TRBV7-2|TRBJ2-2|many
TGTGCCAGCAGCTTAGGCGGACAGGGGAGGACCGGGGAGCTGTTTTTT
CASSLGGQGRTGELFF
>TRBD2|TRBV7-2|TRBJ2-4|many
TGTGCCAGCAGACGAGGACTAGCGGGAAAGAGGGTAGACATTCAGTACTTC
CASRRGLAGKRVDIQYF
>-|TRBV6-5|TRBJ2-6|-
TGTGCCAGCAGTTACTCGGGTATGGCGGGCTCCTCTGGGGCCAACGTCCTGACTTTC
CASSYSGMAGSSGANVLTF
>-|TRBV19|TRBJ2-1|-
TGTGCCAGTAGTATTGGTGGCGGGGCTCACAATGAGCAGTTCTTC
CASSIGGGAHNEQFF
>TRBD1|TRBV7-8|TRBJ1-2|many
TGTGCCAGCAGCTTAAGTCGGACAGGGGCTGGTGGCTACACCTTC
CASSLSRTGAGGYTF
>-|TRBV4-1|TRBJ1-5|-
TGCGCCAGCAGCCAAGAAGAAGGAGCGGGAGGGCGTCGGCCCCAGCATTTT
CASSQEEGAGGRRPQHF
>TRBD2|TRBV7-8|TRBJ2-1|many
TGTGCCAGCAGCTCCCGGAAGCTAGCGGGAGGGCCTGGAAATGAGCAGTTCTTC
CASSSRKLAGGPGNEQFF
>-|TRBV7-2|TRBJ2-4|many
TGTGCCAGCAGCTCAGAGGGGATGGTAAACATTCAGTACTTC
CASSSEGMVNIQYF
>-|TRBV19|TRBJ1-1|few
TGTGCCAGTACTTCTCTTCGACAATCTGAAGCTTTCTTT
CASTSLRQSEAFF
>TRBD1|TRBV28|TRBJ2-7|medium-sized
TGTGCCAGCAGTTCGGGACAGGTCTACGAGCAGTACTTC
CASSSGQVYEQYF
>TRBD1|TRBV2|TRBJ1-2|few
TGTGCCAGCAGTGAGGACAGGCCCACCATATCCCCCCCACCGCGGGGCTACACCTTC
CASSEDRPTISPPPRGYTF
>-|TRBV11-1|TRBJ2-5|few
TGTGCCAGCAGTGACCGGGACGCGTACCAAGAGACCCAGTACTTC
CASSDRDAYQETQYF
>TRBD2|TRBV3-1|TRBJ2-1|-
TGTGCCAGCAGCCAGGCCCTTCTAGCGGAGGGTGAGCAGTTCTTC
CASSQALLAEGEQFF
>TRBD1|TRBV5-4|TRBJ2-1|-
TGTGCCAGCAGCGTCAGGGGGAGAGAGACCCAGTTCTTC
CASSVRGRETQFF
>-|TRBV7-8|TRBJ2-1|few
TGTGCCAGCAGCTTAGTCTCTGATGAGCAGTTCTTC
CASSLVSDEQFF
>-|TRBV28|TRBJ2-7|many
TGTGCCAGCAGTCCTGCTTTTGAGCAGTACTTC
CASSPAFEQYF
>TRBD2|TRBV7-8|TRBJ2-2|-
TGTGCCAGCAGCTTCCGGACTAGCGGTTGGACCGGGGAGCTGTTTTTT
CASSFRTSGWTGELFF
>-|TRBV20-1|TRBJ1-5|-
TGCAGTGCTAGAGCGGGGTCAGGGTCCAATCAGCCCCAGCATTTT
CSARAGSGSNQPQHF
>-|TRBV7-9|TRBJ2-7|once
TGTGCCAGCAGCCCCCGGGACAAAGCCTACGAGCAGTACTTC
CASSPRDKAYEQYF
>-|TRBV6-1|TRBJ1-6|-
TGTGCCAGCAAAAACCAGGGTTTTTCACCCCTCCACTTT
CASKNQGFSPLHF
>-|TRBV7-2|TRBJ2-7|many
TGTGCCAGCAGCTTAGTGGGGCATGCTGGCGAGCAGTACTTC
CASSLVGHAGEQYF
>TRBD2|TRBV20-1|TRBJ2-7|few
TGCAGTGCTAGAGGGGGACTAGTTCTTGATTACGAGCAGTACTTC
CSARGGLVLDYEQYF
>TRBD2|TRBV4-2|TRBJ2-1|-
TGTGCCAGCAGCCAAGATCGGCTAGCGGGGACGCGGGAGCAGTCCTTC
CASSQDRLAGTREQSF
>-|TRBV12-3/TRBV12-4|TRBJ1-1|many
TGTGCCAGCAGTTTAGAAGGACGCGCTGAAGCTTTCTTT
CASSLEGRAEAFF
>TRBD2|TRBV6-2/TRBV6-3|TRBJ2-7|few
TGTGCCAGCAGGGGACTAGCGGGGATACGGGAGCAGTACTTC
CASRGLAGIREQYF
>-|TRBV19|TRBJ2-5|few
TGTGCCAGTAGTATAAGTCTCCAAGAGACCCAGTACTTC
CASSISLQETQYF
>TRBD1|TRBV7-2|TRBJ2-1|-
TGTGCCAGCAGCTTCCCCTCGGACAGGGGGCTAGAGAATGAGCAGTTCTTC
CASSFPSDRGLENEQFF